The rows below give T cell receptor beta chains drawn from one sample of a study of blood T cell repertoires in COVID-19. Sequencing was performed with immunoSEQ multiplex PCR; in TCRdb, only in-frame clones are kept and a portion is missing. The sample contains hundreds of thousands of clones, more than 80% of which appear only once. The sample consisted of peripheral blood. The source of these receptors is a woman in her twenties or thirties with COVID-19, enrolled during active disease. The conserved cysteine and the conserved F or W are not part of the CDR3 here. D genes are given only for firm matches.

V gene: TRBV11-2
D gene: .
J gene: TRBJ1-2
CDR3 protein: ASSSGWDGYT

V gene: TRBV27
D gene: .
J gene: TRBJ1-1
CDR3 protein: ASSAEQGNTEAF

V gene: TRBV28
D gene: TRBD1
J gene: TRBJ2-3
CDR3 protein: ASSFSTGGTDTQY

V gene: TRBV28
D gene: TRBD1
J gene: TRBJ2-1
CDR3 protein: ASSPLTGGIINEQF

V gene: TRBV14
D gene: TRBD2
J gene: TRBJ2-5
CDR3 protein: ASSQNLAVGQETQY

V gene: TRBV19
D gene: TRBD2
J gene: TRBJ2-2
CDR3 protein: ASRGLANTGELF

V gene: TRBV27
D gene: .
J gene: TRBJ2-3
CDR3 protein: ASSLSAGQGRPSTDTQY

V gene: TRBV6-2/TRBV6-3
D gene: TRBD1
J gene: TRBJ1-2
CDR3 protein: ASSYGDRGPGYT

V gene: TRBV27
D gene: TRBD2
J gene: TRBJ2-3
CDR3 protein: ASSLWVAGSSTDTQY

V gene: TRBV6-6
D gene: .
J gene: TRBJ2-7
CDR3 protein: ASSYRLEPYEQY